The present T cell receptor (beta chain) was sequenced within a study of shared clonotypes between healthy human individuals. About the study: Each donor contributed plates that comprised three CD4 naive, three CD4 memory, two CD8 naive and one CD8 memory.

V lost 5 bases to trimming and J lost 4 bases; unmatched junction nucleotides: 3. The CDR3 has 13 amino acids. The germline V gene has CDR1 MNHEY and CDR2 SMNVEV (reference sequence). Assay used: immunoSEQ multiplex PCR; TCRdb lists only in-frame clones, some missing. The sample holds about 2.1 million clones, just over 90% seen once. CD8 cells regarded as naive lacked CD45RO, were positively chosen for CCR7, and omitted terminally differentiated effector memory CD45RA+ cells. Only Caucasian adults living in Nashville, Tennessee made up the donor group. Notes on this clone: Its target is not known.

Broader study findings: Naive CD4 clonotypes were shared across a handful of donors at roughly 5.5%.

The chain is built from TRBV27 and TRBJ1-2; TRBD1 agrees at 8 bases. The source is a man between 18 and 29 years old in good health. Some clones in this sample may be carry-over from other donors' samples. Input material: naive CD8+ T cells from PBMCs. The CDR3 sequence: CASSTDRGYGYTF. CDR3 nucleotide sequence: TGTGCCAGCAGTACCGACAGGGGCTATGGCTACACCTTC.